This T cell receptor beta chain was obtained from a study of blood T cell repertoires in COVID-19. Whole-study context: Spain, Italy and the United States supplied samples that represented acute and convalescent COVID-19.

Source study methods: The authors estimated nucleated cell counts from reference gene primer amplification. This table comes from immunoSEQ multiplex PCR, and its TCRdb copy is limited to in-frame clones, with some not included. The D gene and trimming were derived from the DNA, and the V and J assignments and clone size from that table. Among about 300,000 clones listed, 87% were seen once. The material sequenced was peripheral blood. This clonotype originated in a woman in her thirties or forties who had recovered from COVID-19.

CDR3 in DNA: TGTGCCAGCAGCTTGCCAAGGACTGGTGAGCAGTTCTTC. Residues: CASSLPRTGEQFF. This chain uses TRBV5-4 with TRBJ2-1; D perhaps matches TRBD2 (5 bases). The CDR3 contains 13 residues. Germline assignment: CDR1 SGHNT and CDR2 YYREEE (reference sequence). The V gene lost 1 base and the J gene lost 9 bases, with 11 bases spanning the gap.